Given below is one T cell receptor (beta chain) in context. Its target is not known. Amplified TCR beta CDR3 regions came from RNA transcripts. First-round RT-PCR with HTBI primers amplified the TCR CDR3 region. TCRdb itself ran the multiplex PCR reads through MiXCR, one entry per CDR3 protein. Among some 620,000 distinct CDR3 sequences listed, under 20% were seen once. This sample was taken from a study of T cells in Graves' hyperthyroidism and ophthalmopathy. Turning to the study itself: Before treatment of any kind, peripheral blood was taken at initial diagnosis.

Study-wide points: Researchers report that a 13 V-J model separated ophthalmopathy from stable hyperthyroidism.

Germline CDR1 and CDR2: ENHRY and SYGVKD. The CDR3 is 13 amino acids. J lost 9 bases, V lost 6 bases, and 7 bases had no gene match. Graves' hyperthyroidism is called stable when ophthalmopathy does not progress within 18 months. Exclusion of a patient resulted from uncontrolled infection, other autoimmune disease, pregnancy or lactation. The clonotype originates from a woman in her twenties or thirties with Graves' hyperthyroidism. The material sequenced was blood. The chain carries TRBV10-3 and TRBJ2-1, with 8 bases that match TRBD2. CDR3 DNA: TGTGCCATCAGGACGGGAGGGCCAAGTGAGCAGTTCTTC. It codes for CAIRTGGPSEQFF.